This T cell receptor (beta chain) emerged from a study of OX40 agonist ivuxolimab in advanced cancers. Per the germline V gene, CDR1 is SGHRS and CDR2 is YFSETQ. CDR3 length: 14 amino acids. The V and J ends lost 5 bases and 2 bases respectively, with 12 bases between them. Some clones are missing from TCRdb's copy, which holds only in-frame ones; the method was immunoSEQ multiplex PCR. The sample has 80,000 to 95,000 clones, about 88% seen once. This specimen consisted of CD4+ or CD8+ T cells sorted from blood, obtained in a trial of the OX40 agonist ivuxolimab. The source of this sequence is an adult with an advanced solid tumor such as melanoma, head and neck, liver or kidney cancer. J is TRBJ2-3 and V is TRBV5-1; D gene ambiguous. CDR3 DNA sequence: TGCGCCAGCAGTCGAGACATTACCACAGATACGCAGTATTTT. It is translated as CASSRDITTDTQYF.